These 8 T cell receptor beta chains were all obtained from the same sample, sequenced in a study of control samples from healthy donors and cancer patients. Here immunoSEQ multiplex PCR was the method, and the copy in TCRdb shows in-frame clones only, minus some. The table lists around 140,000 clones, 80% to 95% of them singletons, with 2% to 2.5% in the top ten. The sequenced material came from blood. The receptors derive from a woman aged 50 to 60 in good health.

The gene calls are TRBV4-1 and TRBJ2-1; 14 nucleotides match TRBD2. Trimming cost V 2 bases and J 7 bases; bases outside gene matches: 10. CDR1 is MGHRA and CDR2 is YSYEKL in the germline V gene. The CDR3 sequence is 18 residues long. The CDR3 coding sequence is TGCGCCAGCAGCCAACTTCTCAAAGGGACTAGCGGGGGTAATGAGCAGTTCTTC. The encoded protein is CASSQLLKGTSGGNEQFF.

The J gene is TRBJ1-6, the V gene TRBV12-3 or TRBV12-4, with TRBD1 as a possible D gene (5 bases). Trimming shortened V by 6 bases and J by 6 bases, and 9 bases separated the two germline ends. The CDR3 length is 13 residues. The chain's CDR3 is CASRGGGNSPLHF. DNA for the CDR3: TGTGCCAGCAGGGGGGGTGGTAATTCACCCCTCCACTTT.

V is TRBV7-8 and J is TRBJ1-1, with D uncertain. The CDR3 has 12 residues. Trimming removed 3 bases at V and 1 base at J, with 3 bases between. Per the germline V gene, CDR1 is SGHVS and CDR2 is FQNEAQ. CDR3: CASSFANTEAFF. The CDR3 DNA follows: TGTGCCAGCAGCTTTGCGAACACTGAAGCTTTCTTT.

V gene TRBV5-4 combines with J gene TRBJ1-6; possible D gene TRBD1, 6 bases. Germline-derived CDR1 and CDR2 are SGHNT and YYREEE (reference sequence). The V end was cut by 0 bases, the J end by 7 bases, with 14 bases between. The CDR3 length is 16 residues. For the CDR3, the DNA is TGTGCCAGCAGCTTGGTCTCGGACAGATCAAATTCACCCCTCCACTTT. Protein: CASSLVSDRSNSPLHF.

V gene TRBV27 combines with J gene TRBJ1-2; D is ambiguous. CDR1 and CDR2 (germline): MNHEY, SMNVEV (reference sequence). Trimming took off 3 bases at V and 5 bases at J, with 10 bases between the two ends. This CDR3 contains 13 residues. The CDR3 protein is CASSFGRDYGYTF. For the CDR3, the DNA is TGTGCCAGCAGTTTCGGGAGGGATTATGGCTACACCTTC.

DNA of the CDR3: TGTGCCAGTAGTTCACTACAGGGGAACACTGAAGCTTTCTTT. This sequence encodes CASSSLQGNTEAFF. The V gene is TRBV19, the J gene TRBJ1-1; perhaps TRBD1 as D (6 bases). Germline V lookup: CDR1 LNHDA, CDR2 SQIVND (reference sequence). V was clipped by 5 bases and J by 1 base, with 11 bases between them. The CDR3 extends over 14 amino acids.

This sequence joins TRBV25-1 and TRBJ1-1, with TRBD1 matching over 8 bases. Per the germline V gene, CDR1 is MGHDK and CDR2 is SYGVNS. The CDR3 extends over 13 amino acids. The V gene end was trimmed by 8 bases and the J gene end by 0 bases; junction bases not matched to a gene: 2. The CDR3 loop is CASLDRVNTEAFF. The CDR3 DNA reads as TGTGCCAGCCTGGACAGGGTGAACACTGAAGCTTTCTTT.

This rearrangement joins TRBV30 to TRBJ1-2; no clear D. V was cut by 5 bases and J by 5 bases, with 12 bases left in between. The germline CDR1 and CDR2 sequences are GTSNPN and SVGIG (reference sequence). The CDR3 loop spans 12 amino acids. For the CDR3, the DNA is TGTGCCTGGGTACAAACTGAGTATGGCTACACCTTC. As protein: CAWVQTEYGYTF.